This T cell receptor (beta chain) was retrieved from a study of early T cells in non-severe SARS-CoV-2 infection. Across the study: Bulk RNA from unsorted whole blood was sequenced; chains were unpaired. Whole-study results and caveats: Clonotype matching in VDJdb favored anti-spike CD8 responses and did not capture private and CD4 specificities.

Worth noting for this clonotype: Its antigen is unidentified.

One entry per CDR3 protein, called by TCRdb with MiXCR from the 5' RACE reads. Of about 72,000 distinct CDR3 sequences listed, roughly 10% are singletons. The ends lost 5 bases at V and 4 bases at J; junction bases unmatched: 4. The CDR3 spans 16 residues. CDR1 and CDR2 from the germline V gene are PRHDT and FYEKMQ (reference sequence). The sequence came from an adult who was a healthcare worker with PCR-confirmed SARS-CoV-2 infection or an uninfected control (not recorded which). Sequencing input: whole blood. This chain joins TRBV13 and TRBJ2-2, with 13 bases matching TRBD2. The CDR3 protein is CASSLTSGRVTGELFF. CDR3 DNA sequence: TGTGCCAGCAGCCTTACTAGCGGGAGGGTCACCGGGGAGCTGTTTTTT.